The sequence of this T cell receptor (beta chain) was determined in a study of shared clonotypes between healthy human individuals. The repertoire was sequenced with immunoSEQ multiplex PCR; TCRdb's copy has only in-frame clones and lacks some. Of about 1.4 million clones in the sample, roughly 95% were seen once. In germline, CDR1 is SGHNT, CDR2 YENEEA. Trimming cost V 5 bases and J 4 bases; bases outside gene matches: 3. This CDR3 has 13 amino acids. The chain combines TRBV11-3 with TRBJ1-1, with 8 positions matching TRBD1. Source material: naive CD4+ T cells sorted from blood. Subset denoted: CD45RA+ positively selected. This TCR derives from a man under 40 in good health. This chain's CDR3 is CASSDRGGTEAFF. DNA for the CDR3: TGTGCCAGCAGCGACAGGGGTGGCACTGAAGCTTTCTTT.